The next 25 T cell receptor beta chains were all read from a single sample in a study of cytomegalovirus exposure and HLA in healthy donors. 60 Vbeta and 13 Jbeta primers were used in PCR. Assay used: immunoSEQ multiplex PCR; TCRdb lists only in-frame clones, some missing. The data show roughly 200,000 clones, about 80% seen once. Sequenced material: PBMCs. Receptor source: a woman in her 30s in good health and CMV-seropositive.

The V call is TRBV28, the J call TRBJ2-5; possibly TRBD1 for D (6 bases). Germline CDR1 MDHEN, CDR2 SYDVKM. This CDR3 comprises 14 residues. Trimming removed 3 bases from V and 4 bases from J, with 12 bases in between. This chain's CDR3 is CASSFLTGSETQYF. CDR3 bases: TGTGCCAGCAGTTTCCTGACAGGCTCAGAGACCCAGTACTTC.

The chain employs TRBV4-1 and TRBJ2-3, with TRBD2 matching over 8 bases. The CDR3 is 16 amino acids. Germline values: CDR1 MGHRA, CDR2 YSYEKL. The ends lost 4 bases at V and 0 bases at J; junction bases unmatched: 6. The CDR3 nucleotides are TGCGCCAGCAGCCGTTCTAGCGGGCTAAGCACAGATACGCAGTATTTT. It is translated as CASSRSSGLSTDTQYF.

The chain employs TRBV6-1 and TRBJ1-6, with 7 bases aligning to TRBD1. This CDR3 comprises 16 residues. Looked up from germline, CDR1 is MNHNS and CDR2 is SASEGT. V dropped 4 bases and J dropped 6; count of bases not matched to a gene: 9. DNA for the CDR3: TGTGCCAGCAGTGTATGGACAGGCCGAAGTAATTCACCCCTCCACTTT. The encoded protein is CASSVWTGRSNSPLHF.

A few counts support this clone. This chain links TRBV4-3 with TRBJ2-1; 9 bases are shared with TRBD2. Per the germline V gene, CDR1 is LGHNA and CDR2 is YSLEER. After removal of 4 bases from V and 4 bases from J, the junction contained 8 bases not matched to a gene. The CDR3 runs to 16 residues. The CDR3 here is CASSPGISGGYNEQFF. The CDR3 region has the DNA TGCGCCAGCAGCCCAGGGATTAGCGGGGGATACAATGAGCAGTTCTTC.

This chain connects TRBV12-2 to TRBJ2-1; the table's TRBD2 call for D was not verified on the DNA. TRBV12-2 is flagged as a pseudogene. This CDR3 is built from 15 residues. The CDR3 sequence is CASRHSGGLNNEQFF. CDR3 coding DNA: TGTGCAAGTCGCCATAGCGGGGGGCTGAACAATGAGCAGTTCTTC.

The chain has TRBV28 and TRBJ1-6; D uncertain. V was shortened by 5 bases and J by 7 bases, with 12 bases between the two germline ends. CDR1 is MDHEN and CDR2 is SYDVKM in the germline V gene. The CDR3 has 14 residues. The DNA for the CDR3 is TGTGCCAGCAGTCGCCGACTGAGAAATTCACCCCTCCACTTT. Translation: CASSRRLRNSPLHF.

The table lists this clone with a count of one. The rearrangement uses TRBV28 and TRBJ2-3, with 8 bases fitting TRBD2. This CDR3 has 12 amino acids. Germline V gene lookup returns CDR1 MDHEN and CDR2 SYDVKM. With 3 bases clipped from V and 13 bases from J, the junction kept 6 bases outside the gene matches. CDR3 region: CASSFSGGREYF. The CDR3 DNA is TGTGCCAGCAGTTTTTCGGGAGGGAGGGAGTATTTT. The full variable domain, rest sourced from reference TRBV28 and TRBJ2-3, is DVKVTQSSRYLVKRTGEKVFLECVQDMDHENMFWYRQDPGLGLRLIYFSYDVKMKEKGDIPEGYSVSREKKERFSLILESASTNQTSMYLCASSFSGGREYFGPGTRLTVL.

The chain joins TRBV5-6 to TRBJ1-1, with no clear D. CDR1 is SGHDT, CDR2 YYEEEE, per germline. The CDR3 length is 15 residues. V was clipped by 0 bases and J by 0 bases, with 9 bases between them. The chain's CDR3 is CASSLAFRVNTEAFF. DNA of the CDR3: TGTGCCAGCAGCTTGGCCTTCCGGGTGAACACTGAAGCTTTCTTT.

The rearrangement joins TRBV6-6 to TRBJ1-1; 9 bases are shared with TRBD1. The germline V gene has CDR1 MNHNY and CDR2 SVGAGI (reference sequence). V lost 5 bases to trimming and J lost 4 bases; unmatched junction nucleotides: 5. The length of the CDR3 is 14 residues. CDR3 amino acids: CASSRQGEGTEAFF. In DNA, the CDR3 is TGTGCCAGCAGTCGACAGGGGGAGGGCACTGAAGCTTTCTTT.

The chain joins TRBV4-1 to TRBJ2-5, with D possibly being TRBD2 (6 bases). This CDR3 has 16 amino acids. Germline-derived CDR1 and CDR2 are MGHRA and YSYEKL. Trimming removed 0 bases at V and 5 bases at J, with 16 bases between. The CDR3 bases are TGCGCCAGCAGCCAAGAGCGGGAAGGGTTGGGGGAGACCCAGTACTTC. As protein: CASSQEREGLGETQYF.

This chain uses TRBV7-2 with TRBJ2-3; TRBD2 is a possible D gene (6 bases). Germline CDR1 is SGHTA and CDR2 is FQGNSA. Trimming removed 5 bases from V and 13 bases from J, with 13 bases in between. The CDR3 spans 11 residues. The CDR3 region has the DNA TGTGCCAGCAGCCAGGGTCGCGGGGAGTATTTT. Its translation is CASSQGRGEYF.

This clone was found a few times. In nucleotides, the CDR3 is TGTGCCAGCAGCCAAAAGGCGCTAGCGGGGGGGATATACAATGAGCAGTTCTTC. Translating gives CASSQKALAGGIYNEQFF. The chain has TRBV4-2 and TRBJ2-1, with 12 positions matching TRBD2. This CDR3 spans 18 amino acids. CDR1 is LGHNA, CDR2 YNFKEQ, per germline. The ends lost 2 bases at V and 4 bases at J; junction bases unmatched: 9.

The chain employs TRBV5-6 and TRBJ2-5; D is possibly TRBD2 (5 bases). Germline V gene sequence: CDR1 SGHDT, CDR2 YYEEEE. The length of the CDR3 is 13 residues. The V gene lost 0 bases and the J gene lost 5 bases, with 8 bases spanning the gap. CDR3 amino acids: CASSLVSEETQYF. The CDR3 region has the DNA TGTGCCAGCAGCTTGGTTAGCGAGGAGACCCAGTACTTC.

The chain uses TRBV10-3 and TRBJ1-5, with D hard to call. Germline CDR1 reads ENHRY; CDR2 reads SYGVKD. Trimming stripped 3 bases from V and 0 bases from J, with 6 bases between. CDR3 length equals 14 residues. The CDR3 DNA reads TGTGCCATCAGTGAACGGGATAGCAATCAGCCCCAGCATTTT. It is translated as CAISERDSNQPQHF.

V usage is TRBV11-2 and J usage is TRBJ2-7, with D perhaps matching TRBD1 (7 bases). V was trimmed by 1 base and J by 9 bases, leaving 13 bases between them. The CDR3 is 13 amino acids. The germline CDR1 and CDR2 sequences are SGHAT and FQNNGV. The CDR3 sequence: CASSLAPQGGQYF. The CDR3 DNA follows: TGTGCCAGCAGCTTAGCCCCCCAGGGGGGGCAGTACTTC.

The chain employs TRBV12-5 and TRBJ2-1; D is perhaps TRBD2 (6 bases). The CDR3 has 17 residues. Trimming stripped 0 bases from V and 7 bases from J, with 19 bases between. Germline V CDR1 and CDR2: LGHNT, FRNRAP. The CDR3 nucleotides are TGTGCTAGTGGTTTGGTAGGGACTCTTGGACACACTAATGAGCAGTTCTTC. Translated, it gives CASGLVGTLGHTNEQFF.

Worth noting for this clone: Other DNA sequences within the sample encode an identical CDR3. The chain combines TRBV7-2 with TRBJ2-7; 9 bases line up with TRBD1. The CDR3 covers 14 residues. Trimming at V came to 1 base and at J to 6 bases, leaving 4 bases not matched to a gene. In germline, CDR1 is SGHTA, CDR2 FQGNSA. Here the CDR3 DNA reads TGTGCCAGCAGCTTAGGGGGACAGGGACGCGAGCAGTACTTC. Translation: CASSLGGQGREQYF. The whole variable domain, filled in from reference TRBV7-2 and TRBJ2-7, reads GAGVSQSPSNKVTEKGKDVELRCDPISGHTALYWYRQSLGQGLEFLIYFQGNSAPDKSGLPSDRFSAERTGGSVSTLTIQRTQQEDSAVYLCASSLGGQGREQYFGPGTRLTVT.

The chain has TRBV6-6 and TRBJ2-5; D is uncertain. The CDR3 contains 11 residues. Germline CDR1 reads MNHNY; CDR2 reads SVGAGI (reference sequence). V lost 5 bases to trimming and J lost 2 bases, with 3 bases between them. The CDR3 DNA reads TGTGCCAGCAGTCCGCAAGAGACCCAGTACTTC. Translating gives CASSPQETQYF.

This clone was seen more than once but under ten times. The rearrangement links TRBV5-6 to TRBJ2-7; a possible D gene is TRBD1 (6 bases). Deletions cut 0 bases from V and 2 bases from J, with 12 bases between. This CDR3 has 15 amino acids. Germline CDR1 SGHDT, CDR2 YYEEEE. For the CDR3, the DNA is TGTGCCAGCAGCTTGGGCCCCAGGGGAGCCTACGAGCAGTACTTC. Its protein product is CASSLGPRGAYEQYF.

The chain carries TRBV30 and TRBJ1-1; TRBD1 might be the D (5 bases). Germline CDR1 and CDR2: GTSNPN and SVGIG (reference sequence). V lost 3 bases to trimming and J lost 4 bases, with 15 bases between them. CDR3 length: 14 amino acids. CDR3 coding DNA: TGTGCCTGGAGGCGGGGGGGGTGGAGCACTGAAGCTTTCTTT. The encoded protein is CAWRRGGWSTEAFF.

This rearrangement joins TRBV5-1 to TRBJ2-1; D unclear. Trimming took 4 bases from V and 8 from J, leaving 16 bases between them. The CDR3 length is 14 residues. Germline assignment: CDR1 SGHRS and CDR2 YFSETQ. The CDR3 DNA sequence: TGCGCCAGCAGCCTGACCATCCGGAGCGATGAGCAGTTCTTC. This sequence encodes CASSLTIRSDEQFF. The full variable domain, in which reference TRBV5-1 and TRBJ2-1 provide the parts outside the CDR3, is KAGVTQTPRYLIKTRGQQVTLSCSPISGHRSVSWYQQTPGQGLQFLFEYFSETQRNKGNFPGRFSGRQFSNSRSEMNVSTLELGDSALYLCASSLTIRSDEQFFGPGTRLTVL.

The rearrangement joins TRBV9 to TRBJ2-5, with a possible D match to TRBD2 (5 bases). Germline assignment: CDR1 SGDLS and CDR2 YYNGEE. The CDR3 consists of 16 residues. Trimming stripped 3 bases from V and 5 bases from J, with 20 bases between. As DNA, the CDR3 is TGTGCCAGCAGCGGACTACGGGCCTCGTTGGGGGAGACCCAGTACTTC. Protein sequence: CASSGLRASLGETQYF.

The chain recombines TRBV7-2 with TRBJ2-7, with D possibly matching TRBD1 (5 bases). Germline V gene sequence: CDR1 SGHTA, CDR2 FQGNSA. The CDR3 is made up of 15 amino acids. Deletions cut 2 bases from V and 6 bases from J, with 17 bases between. The CDR3: CASSLRGLSAPEQYF. The CDR3 region has the DNA TGTGCCAGCAGCTTAAGGGGCCTCTCGGCTCCCGAGCAGTACTTC.

The genes are TRBV4-2 and TRBJ1-5; maybe TRBD1 (6 bases). The CDR3 loop spans 16 amino acids. CDR1 and CDR2 from the germline V gene are LGHNA and YNFKEQ. Trimming removed 4 bases at V and 4 bases at J, with 17 bases between. The CDR3 reads CASSREGQGLNQPQHF. The DNA for the CDR3 is TGTGCCAGCAGCCGAGAGGGACAAGGCTTGAATCAGCCCCAGCATTTT.

V and J are TRBV5-4 and TRBJ2-1; 8 bases are shared with TRBD1. CDR3 length: 14 residues. J lost 9 bases, V lost 4 bases, and 9 bases had no gene match. CDR1 is SGHNT, CDR2 YYREEE, per germline (reference sequence). The CDR3 bases are TGTGCCAGCAGCGGGGGACAGGCCGGGCTTGAGCAGTTCTTC. Its translation is CASSGGQAGLEQFF. Based on the CDR3 plus reference TRBV5-4 and TRBJ2-1, the full variable domain is ETGVTQSPTHLIKTRGQQVTLRCSSQSGHNTVSWYQQALGQGPQFIFQYYREEENGRGNFPPRFSGLQFPNYSSELNVNALELDDSALYLCASSGGQAGLEQFFGPGTRLTVL.